This entry describes one T cell receptor (beta chain). The target antigen is unknown. The data were taken from a study of cytomegalovirus exposure and HLA in healthy donors. Whole-study results and caveats: Earlier findings revealed that most TCR beta V segments proved productive either about 87% or about 30% of the time. In most subjects, TCR beta sequences reportedly gave accurate predictions of HLA-A and HLA-B alleles.

60 Vbeta and 13 Jbeta primers were used in PCR. The repertoire was sequenced with immunoSEQ multiplex PCR; TCRdb's copy has only in-frame clones and lacks some. This table has about 100,000 clones, around 75% appearing once. CDR3 size: 15 residues. CDR1 is SNHLY, CDR2 FYNNEI, per germline. V lost 7 bases, J lost 6 bases, and 11 bases stayed unmatched. The specimen was PBMCs. The receptor's source is a woman younger than 30 in good health and CMV-seropositive. The genes are TRBV2 and TRBJ1-5; 8 nucleotides line up with TRBD1. The CDR3 coding sequence is TGTGCCAGCAACGGACAGGGAGTCGGGAGTCAGCCCCAGCATTTT. It translates to CASNGQGVGSQPQHF.